Ten or more counts support the clone carrying this TCR beta chain. The antigen remains undetermined. V shed 10 bases and J shed 4 bases, with 16 bases lying between them. Germline CDR1 and CDR2: MNHNS and SASEGT. CDR3 size: 13 residues. This sample was included in a study of T cells after yellow fever vaccination. In the study overall: Low-cell-number fractions underwent preparation using SMART-Seq v4 Ultra Low Input.

Study results and caveats: Abundant bulk-population clonotypes could contaminate the FACS-sorted repertoires.

TCRdb re-analysed the 5' RACE reads in MiXCR, keeping a single row per CDR3 protein. Among roughly 260,000 distinct CDR3 sequences listed, over 10% were seen once. This TCR was sampled from a man between 25 and 39 years old who received the YFV17D yellow fever vaccine. This specimen consisted of CD4+ T cells sorted from PBMCs, obtained 45 days after the yellow fever booster vaccination. The chain carries TRBV6-1 and TRBJ2-5; D gene unclear. As DNA, the CDR3 is TGTGCCACAAAGAATGGGGATGGAGAGACCCAGTACTTC. It codes for CATKNGDGETQYF.